The clone carrying this TCR beta chain has a handful of counts. Its antigen remains unidentified. TCRdb reprocessed the reads with MiXCR, giving one entry per CDR3 protein. The repertoire holds hundreds of thousands of distinct CDR3 sequences, 25% to 35% seen once, with around 19% in the top ten. This sample was included in a study of T cell repertoires in cytomegalovirus infection. Whole-study context: In the study, CMV epitopes included recently identified HLA-C-restricted and well-studied HLA-B-restricted ones. An indication of both CMV infection and matching HLA type came from public TCR beta signatures. Study results and limitations: Summed frequency of shared TCR beta families picked out CMV carriers who also had the relevant HLA. HLA-C-restricted CMV-specific TCR beta clonotypes were dominant in the ex vivo response.

Germline V gene data show CDR1 as SGHVS and CDR2 as FQNEAQ. This CDR3 contains 12 residues. V was clipped by 1 base and J by 8 bases, with 5 bases between them. The rearrangement joins TRBV7-8 to TRBJ1-4; the D is unclear. The sample here was cultured PBMCs, taken from culture after CMV antigen stimulation. The clonotype was recovered from a human donor in good health (CMV status not recorded). Some clones in this sample may be carry-over from other donors' samples. The CDR3 DNA sequence: TGTGCCAGCAGCTTAGGGGCGGAAAAACTGTTTTTT. Residues: CASSLGAEKLFF.